The text below deals with one T cell receptor beta chain. This clonotype has ten or more counts. The antigen it binds to is not known. There are no base qualities to consult, and no much larger clone falls within one base. V is pared back by 6 bases and J by 1 base, with 13 bases lying between the germline termini. The CDR3 spans 15 residues, from the cysteine through the phenylalanine. Left in the record is the CDR3 DNA by itself, 45 bases read in frame from the first base. In the germline V gene (reference sequence), CDR1 corresponds to SEHNR and CDR2 to FQNEAQ. In the ophthalmopathy patients, disease was moderately to severely active, with a Clinical Activity Score of 3 or more, a NOSPECS grade of 4 or more, and a duration of less than 3 months. Exclusion was applied to patients with uncontrolled infections, other autoimmune diseases, pregnancy or lactation. Diagnoses relied on clinical symptoms, serum thyroxine and TRAb, thyroid ultrasound and orbital computed tomography. PBMCs were separated from 10 ml of fresh peripheral blood using Ficoll-Paque density gradient centrifugation. Trizol reagent was used to extract total RNA, and RNA quality was then checked on an Agilent 2100 Bioanalyzer.

These data belong to a study of T cells in Graves' hyperthyroidism and ophthalmopathy (dated by TCRdb to the late 2010s). As for the study more broadly: Peripheral blood was collected at initial diagnosis, before any treatment. The roughly 99 discovery patients were divided at random into training and test sets in a 7:3 ratio. Once sampling was done, hyperthyroidism patients were given methimazole at a starting dose of 30 mg daily, whereas ophthalmopathy patients were given high-dose intravenous methylprednisolone. An independent validation cohort of around 20 hyperthyroidism patients and roughly 16 patients who later progressed to ophthalmopathy tested prospective prediction of ophthalmopathy. The paper describes TCR Vbeta CDR3 sequencing of around 130 peripheral blood samples, made up of some 42 ophthalmopathy patients, over 70 hyperthyroidism patients and about 17 progressor patients. To identify TCR V-J signatures that set the groups apart, the researchers used a discovery cohort of 100 patients, made up of 40 to 45 with Graves' ophthalmopathy and 57 with stable Graves' hyperthyroidism. In about six Graves' hyperthyroidism patients, the study also compared T-cell repertoires from thyroid tissue with T-cell repertoires from blood. Paper-wide results and their limitations: Most expanded thyroid clonotypes (frequency above 0.001) were also found in blood, which suggests that blood repertoires may mirror thyroid immune responses. In validation, the model predicted progression to ophthalmopathy a median of approximately 6.3 months before onset, with roughly 70% sensitivity and nearly 75% specificity. Ophthalmopathy was separated from stable hyperthyroidism by a 13 V-J signature model, with around 88% sensitivity and roughly 81% specificity obtained in cross-validation and 80%/75% obtained in testing. Sample size was not statistically predetermined, and investigators were not blinded to group allocation.

The TCR beta CDR3 regions were amplified from RNA transcripts. The first round of RT-PCR for the TCR CDR3 was performed with the HTBI primer set and the Qiagen OneStep RT-PCR kit. Libraries were constructed in a second round of multiplex PCR, after which size selection and purification were carried out. Sequencing of the libraries was done on an Illumina HiSeq2000 using paired-end 100 bp reads. The original methods were these. SOAPnuke was used to process the raw data, removing reads that contained adapters or uncalled bases, had a mean Phred below 15, or lacked an exact match to the constant primer or identifier. COPE v1.2.5 was used to merge the high-quality paired reads, and each unique nucleotide sequence was defined as a clonotype. MiTCR v1.1 was used to align clonotypes to the IMGT TRBV, TRBD and TRBJ reference segments. Only V-J combinations with frequency above 0.0001, covering 99% to 99.2% of repertoires, were analysed. The TCS score was defined as F50 (clonal expansion) divided by E x V (chaos), with BLOSUM62-based TCRdist calculated between CDR3 peptides within each V-J. Welch's t-statistics and random forest reduced 500 to 550 V-J features to under 15, which were used in a naive Bayes classifier (R e1071). Starting from the raw public reads, TCRdb applied fastp trimming at Q25, assembled clones with MiXCR and retained in-frame beta chains. Entries that share a CDR3 protein sequence are merged under the most common genes and DNA. These V and J calls originate from TCRdb's pipeline instead of the authors' own analysis. The sample table lists 410,000 or so distinct CDR3 sequences, about 14% of them with a count of one. Of the sample, about 13% is held by the ten largest clones.

This TCR derives from a man younger than 35 with Graves' ophthalmopathy. The rearranged chain carries TRBV7-9 and TRBJ2-4; a tentative D call is TRBD2 (5 bases match). Sequencing was carried out using blood. At the DNA level, the sequence is TGTGCCAGCAGACCACTCGGGGAGGCCAAAAACATTCAGTACTTC. This is translated as CASRPLGEAKNIQYF.